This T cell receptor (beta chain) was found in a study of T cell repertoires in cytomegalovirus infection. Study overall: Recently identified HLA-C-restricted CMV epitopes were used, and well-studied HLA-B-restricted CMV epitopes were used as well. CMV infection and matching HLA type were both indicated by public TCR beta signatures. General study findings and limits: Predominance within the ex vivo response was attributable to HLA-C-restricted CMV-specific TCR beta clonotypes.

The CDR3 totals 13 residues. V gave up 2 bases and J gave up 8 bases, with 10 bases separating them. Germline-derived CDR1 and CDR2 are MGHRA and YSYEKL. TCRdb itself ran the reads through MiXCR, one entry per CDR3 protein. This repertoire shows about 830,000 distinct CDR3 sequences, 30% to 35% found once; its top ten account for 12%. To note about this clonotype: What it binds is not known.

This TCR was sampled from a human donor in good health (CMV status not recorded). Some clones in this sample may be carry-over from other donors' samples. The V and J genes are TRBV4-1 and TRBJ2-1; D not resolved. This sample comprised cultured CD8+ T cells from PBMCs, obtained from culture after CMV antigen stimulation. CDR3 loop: CASSQHNSYEQFF. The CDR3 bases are TGCGCCAGCAGCCAACACAACTCGTATGAGCAGTTCTTC.